The next 32 T cell receptor beta chains were all read from a single sample in a study of control samples from healthy donors and cancer patients. Some clones are missing from TCRdb's copy, which holds only in-frame ones; the method was immunoSEQ multiplex PCR. The sample shows 90,000 to 120,000 clones, almost 85% of them seen only once. The sequenced material came from blood. The receptors were sampled from a man aged 18 to 35 in good health.

The chain couples TRBV18 to TRBJ1-2; 8 bases align to TRBD1. V lost 6 bases and J lost 4; bases outside the gene matches: 13. The CDR3 consists of 16 residues. Germline-derived CDR1 and CDR2 are KGHSH and LQKENI. For the CDR3, the DNA is TGTGCCAGCTCCCAATATAGCGGACAGGGCGGCTATGGCTACACCTTC. This codes for CASSQYSGQGGYGYTF.

This clone was seen a single time. This sequence joins TRBV28 and TRBJ1-1; D remains ambiguous. Trimming stripped 1 base from V and 2 bases from J, with 11 bases between. Germline V gene lookup returns CDR1 MDHEN and CDR2 SYDVKM. This CDR3 comprises 15 residues. CDR3 residues: CASSLLGSLNTEAFF. The CDR3 DNA reads as TGTGCCAGCAGTTTATTAGGATCTCTTAACACTGAAGCTTTCTTT.

The V and J genes are TRBV29-1 and TRBJ1-2, with 10 positions matching TRBD1. CDR3 length equals 16 residues. Germline V lookup: CDR1 SQVTM, CDR2 ANQGSEA. J was trimmed by 5 bases and V by 5 bases; bases with no gene match: 14. The CDR3 protein is CSVRSLDRGLVYGYTF. CDR3 DNA sequence: TGCAGCGTTCGGAGTTTAGACAGGGGGCTGGTGTATGGCTACACCTTC.

The chain carries TRBV28 and TRBJ1-2; D gene uncertain. The CDR3 totals 14 residues. Germline V CDR1 and CDR2: MDHEN, SYDVKM. Trimming removed 2 bases from V and 4 bases from J, with 11 bases in between. CDR3 amino acids: CASSLIGQIYGYTF. CDR3 bases: TGTGCCAGCAGTTTAATAGGGCAGATCTATGGCTACACCTTC.

This rearrangement joins TRBV3-1 (or the pseudogene TRBV3-2) to TRBJ1-5, with D perhaps matching TRBD1 (6 bases). Looked up from germline, CDR1 is LGHDT and CDR2 is YNNKEL (reference sequence). The CDR3 runs 13 residues. The germline V and J ends were trimmed by 3 bases and 12 bases, with 15 bases remaining between them. CDR3 sequence reads: CASSHLPTGLQHF. DNA of the CDR3: TGTGCCAGCAGCCACCTCCCGACAGGCCTCCAGCATTTT.

The V and J genes are TRBV6-4 and TRBJ2-2; D gene unclear. Germline CDR1 is MRHNA and CDR2 is SNTAGT. The CDR3 runs 14 residues. Trimming left V 5 bases short and J 2 bases short, with 9 bases between. The CDR3 nucleotides are TGTGCCAGCAGTCGACATTTTAACACCGGGGAGCTGTTTTTT. Protein sequence: CASSRHFNTGELFF.

The chain joins TRBV6-6 to TRBJ2-3; D is possibly TRBD1 (5 bases). V shed 5 bases and J shed 6 bases, with 6 bases lying between them. Looked up from germline, CDR1 is MNHNY and CDR2 is SVGAGI (reference sequence). The CDR3 has 11 amino acids. CDR3 in amino acids: CASSPGDTQYF. The CDR3 DNA follows: TGTGCCAGCAGTCCAGGGGATACGCAGTATTTT.

V usage is TRBV11-2 and J usage is TRBJ2-2; no definite D call. From germline, CDR1 is SGHAT and CDR2 FQNNGV. This CDR3 is 13 amino acids long. Trimming cost V 3 bases and J 5 bases, with 7 bases left between them. DNA for the CDR3: TGTGCCAGCAGCTTTCTAGGTACCGGGGAGCTGTTTTTT. Amino acids: CASSFLGTGELFF.

V gene TRBV25-1 combines with J gene TRBJ2-7, with 7 bases lining up with TRBD1. The germline V gene has CDR1 MGHDK and CDR2 SYGVNS. The CDR3 is 16 amino acids. Trimming removed 1 base from V and 4 bases from J; junction bases left unmatched: 10. CDR3 DNA: TGTGCCAGCAGTGAATCGGACCGACAGGGTAAATACGAGCAGTACTTC. Translated: CASSESDRQGKYEQYF.

This rearrangement joins TRBV13 to TRBJ2-3; 11 nucleotides line up with TRBD2. The V and J ends lost 5 bases and 2 bases, in that order; junction bases with no gene match: 9. Germline V lookup: CDR1 PRHDT, CDR2 FYEKMQ (reference sequence). The CDR3 runs 17 residues. CDR3 region: CASSPRGTSGATDTQYF. Written as DNA, the CDR3 is TGTGCCAGCAGCCCAAGAGGGACTAGCGGAGCCACAGATACGCAGTATTTT.

The sample holds a few counts of this clone. The rearrangement uses TRBV4-2 and TRBJ1-2; D remains ambiguous. The V gene's germline CDR1 is LGHNA and CDR2 YNFKEQ. This CDR3 is built from 17 residues. V shed 0 bases and J shed 1 base, with 15 bases lying between them. The CDR3 sequence is CASSQDMAGGLNYGYTF. CDR3 nucleotides: TGTGCCAGCAGCCAAGATATGGCAGGCGGCCTTAACTATGGCTACACCTTC.

V and J are TRBV28 and TRBJ1-2; D may be TRBD1 (5 bases). Germline V gene sequence: CDR1 MDHEN, CDR2 SYDVKM. The CDR3 consists of 15 residues. Trimming stripped 5 bases from V and 0 bases from J, with 13 bases between. The CDR3 region has the DNA TGTGCCAGCAGTACCGACGGGGACCCTAACTATGGCTACACCTTC. Translated: CASSTDGDPNYGYTF.

The chain joins TRBV6-2 or TRBV6-3 to TRBJ1-2; D unresolved. The length of the CDR3 is 15 residues. V lost 2 bases and J lost 3, with 13 bases in between. CDR1 and CDR2 from the germline V gene are MNHEY and SVGEGT. CDR3 bases: TGTGCCAGCAGTTACGGGAGGCGTCTGGACTATGGCTACACCTTC. Translating it yields CASSYGRRLDYGYTF.

Only one count was recorded for this clone. This chain uses TRBV15 with TRBJ1-1, with D uncertain. There are 12 residues in the CDR3. Germline CDR1 LNHNV, CDR2 YYDKDF (reference sequence). The V end lost 5 bases, the J end lost 6 bases, and 10 bases lay between the germline ends. CDR3 DNA sequence: TGTGCCACCAGCTTTGGTGGGGCTGAAGCTTTCTTT. This codes for CATSFGGAEAFF.

The chain recombines TRBV28 with TRBJ1-2; D unresolved. V dropped 2 bases and J dropped 4 bases, with 11 bases sitting between them. The germline V gene has CDR1 MDHEN and CDR2 SYDVKM. The CDR3 totals 14 residues. Written as DNA, the CDR3 is TGTGCCAGCAGTTTAGCCGGGCCCCCCTATGGCTACACCTTC. This translates into CASSLAGPPYGYTF.

The chain links TRBV28 to TRBJ1-2; D call uncertain. The CDR3 contains 13 residues. V dropped 5 bases and J dropped 6 bases, with 13 bases sitting between them. CDR1 is MDHEN and CDR2 is SYDVKM in the germline V gene. The CDR3 DNA is TGTGCCAGCAGTCCAGATCTTCCCAATGGCTACACCTTC. It is translated as CASSPDLPNGYTF.

This clone was seen more than once but under ten times. The chain uses TRBV5-4 and TRBJ1-5, with no clear D. The CDR3 totals 14 residues. Germline V gene lookup returns CDR1 SGHNT and CDR2 YYREEE (reference sequence). Trimming removed 6 bases from V and 3 bases from J, with 13 bases in between. CDR3 amino acids: CASIWARINQPQHF. In DNA, the CDR3 is TGTGCCAGCATATGGGCCCGTATCAATCAGCCCCAGCATTTT.

This CDR3 reads CASSDTGRTQETQYF. In DNA, the CDR3 is TGTGCCAGCAGTGACACCGGACGGACCCAAGAGACCCAGTACTTC. The chain recombines TRBV6-1 with TRBJ2-5; no definite D call. Germline V gives CDR1 MNHNS, CDR2 SASEGT. V lost 3 bases, J lost 1 base, and 12 bases lay in between. The CDR3 sequence is 15 residues long.

This clone occurred once. DNA of the CDR3: TGTGCCAGCAGTGTTCAACGGGATCCGGATGAAAAACTGTTTTTT. It encodes CASSVQRDPDEKLFF. The V call is TRBV2, the J call TRBJ1-4; the D is unclear. This CDR3 spans 15 amino acids. V was trimmed by 4 bases and J by 6 bases, leaving 15 bases between them. The germline V gene encodes CDR1 SNHLY and CDR2 FYNNEI.

V usage is TRBV19 and J usage is TRBJ1-3; D not certain. This CDR3 region has 13 residues. V was cut by 5 bases and J by 0 bases, with 5 bases left in between. CDR1 and CDR2 from the germline V gene are LNHDA and SQIVND (reference sequence). CDR3 in DNA: TGTGCCAGTAGTTTCAGCTCTGGAAACACCATATATTTT. Protein product: CASSFSSGNTIYF.

There are a few counts of this clone. V is TRBV7-2 and J is TRBJ2-3; D not resolved. The germline gives CDR1 SGHTA, CDR2 FQGNSA. This CDR3 has 13 amino acids. V was clipped by 3 bases and J by 6 bases, with 10 bases between them. For the CDR3, the DNA is TGTGCCAGCAGCTTTGCCTCGCCGGATACGCAGTATTTT. Translation gives CASSFASPDTQYF.

The chain is built from TRBV6-5 and TRBJ2-3; 12 bases are a match to TRBD1. Per the germline V gene, CDR1 is MNHEY and CDR2 is SVGAGI. The CDR3 has 16 residues. Trimming took 0 bases from V and 3 from J; bases not matched to a gene: 1. CDR3 loop: CASSYSGQGATDTQYF. The CDR3 coding sequence is TGTGCCAGCAGTTACTCGGGACAGGGGGCGACAGATACGCAGTATTTT.

V usage is TRBV28 and J usage is TRBJ1-1, with 11 bases fitting TRBD1. The CDR3 runs to 14 residues. Germline values: CDR1 MDHEN, CDR2 SYDVKM. The J segment lost 5 bases and the V segment lost 6 bases, leaving 5 bases of the junction unmatched. CDR3 residues: CASSWGTGGTEAFF. The DNA for the CDR3 is TGTGCCAGCAGCTGGGGGACAGGGGGTACTGAAGCTTTCTTT.

V and J are TRBV4-2 and TRBJ2-5; the match to TRBD2 covers 10 bases. The ends lost 4 bases at V and 5 bases at J; junction bases unmatched: 10. The V gene's germline CDR1 is LGHNA and CDR2 YNFKEQ. The CDR3 contains 16 residues. The CDR3 nucleotides are TGTGCCAGCAGCCCTGCTTCTAGCGGGGGTAGGGAGACCCAGTACTTC. Translation gives CASSPASSGGRETQYF.

This clone was detected only once. The rearrangement links TRBV3-1 (or the pseudogene TRBV3-2) to TRBJ2-5; D is unresolved. Germline CDR1 LGHDT, CDR2 YNNKEL (reference sequence). Trimming pared 0 bases from V and 2 bases from J, leaving 16 bases between. The CDR3 covers 17 residues. As DNA, the CDR3 is TGTGCCAGCAGCCAAGACCCCCTGGGCGAAAGACAAGAGACCCAGTACTTC. This encodes CASSQDPLGERQETQYF.

The rearrangement uses TRBV7-2 and TRBJ2-5; D call uncertain. Germline CDR1 reads SGHTA; CDR2 reads FQGNSA. Trimming took 2 bases from V and 2 from J, leaving 6 bases between them. The CDR3 runs 13 residues. CDR3 coding DNA: TGTGCCAGCAGCTTAAGTCCGCAAGAGACCCAGTACTTC. Amino acids: CASSLSPQETQYF.

J is TRBJ1-6 and V is TRBV15, with D perhaps TRBD1 (5 bases). The CDR3 consists of 16 residues. Germline V gives CDR1 LNHNV, CDR2 YYDKDF (reference sequence). Trimming removed 0 bases from V and 6 bases from J, with 12 bases in between. This CDR3 reads CATSRDPAGSNSPLHF. The CDR3 DNA reads as TGTGCCACCAGCAGAGATCCGGCAGGGTCTAATTCACCCCTCCACTTT.

J is TRBJ1-2 and V is TRBV3-1 (or the pseudogene TRBV3-2); no clear D. Trimming took 0 bases from V and 0 from J, leaving 11 bases between them. The CDR3 is made up of 16 amino acids. Germline-derived CDR1 and CDR2 are LGHDT and YNNKEL (reference sequence). The CDR3 sequence: CASSQEGVSPNYGYTF. CDR3 nucleotides: TGTGCCAGCAGCCAAGAGGGAGTGTCCCCTAACTATGGCTACACCTTC.

The J gene is TRBJ1-6, the V gene TRBV5-4, with D perhaps matching TRBD1 (6 bases). Germline V gene sequence: CDR1 SGHNT, CDR2 YYREEE (reference sequence). V lost 4 bases and J 6 bases, leaving 17 bases between the germline ends. This CDR3 comprises 16 residues. The DNA for the CDR3 is TGTGCCAGCAGCGGATTTAGGGGGGATGGTAATTCACCCCTCCACTTT. Translated: CASSGFRGDGNSPLHF.

This clone was seen a handful of times. V is TRBV11-3 and J is TRBJ1-1; D is unresolved. This CDR3 is 12 amino acids long. Germline V CDR1 and CDR2: SGHNT, YENEEA. V shed 1 base and J shed 9 bases, with 9 bases lying between them. The DNA for the CDR3 is TGTGCCAGCAGCTTAGGTCCCAGACAAGCTTTCTTT. Protein sequence: CASSLGPRQAFF.

This clone was observed a single time. The rearrangement joins TRBV7-9 to TRBJ1-2, with 10 bases lining up with TRBD1. Germline assignment: CDR1 SEHNR and CDR2 FQNEAQ (reference sequence). Trimming removed 5 bases from V and 4 bases from J; junction bases left unmatched: 19. This CDR3 has 19 amino acids. This CDR3 reads CASSPSHGQGGYNLYGYTF. The CDR3 nucleotides are TGTGCCAGCAGCCCTAGCCACGGACAGGGGGGATACAACCTCTATGGCTACACCTTC.

This chain connects TRBV6-5 to TRBJ2-3, with D unclear. Trimming left V 4 bases short and J 6 bases short, with 8 bases between. CDR1 is MNHEY and CDR2 is SVGAGI in the germline V gene. The CDR3 extends over 12 amino acids. In nucleotides, the CDR3 is TGTGCCAGCAGTTCCAGTCGGGATACGCAGTATTTT. It is translated as CASSSSRDTQYF.